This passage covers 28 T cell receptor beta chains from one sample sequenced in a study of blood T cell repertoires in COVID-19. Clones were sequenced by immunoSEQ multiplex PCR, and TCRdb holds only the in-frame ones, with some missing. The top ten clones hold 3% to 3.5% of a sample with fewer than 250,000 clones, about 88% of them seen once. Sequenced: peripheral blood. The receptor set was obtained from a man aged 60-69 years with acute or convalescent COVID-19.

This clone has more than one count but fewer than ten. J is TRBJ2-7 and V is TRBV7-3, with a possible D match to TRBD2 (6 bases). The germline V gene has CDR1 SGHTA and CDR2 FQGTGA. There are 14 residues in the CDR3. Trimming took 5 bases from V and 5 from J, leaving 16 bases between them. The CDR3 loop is CASSTGTGGHEQYF. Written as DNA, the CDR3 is TGTGCCAGCAGCACCGGGACTGGAGGACACGAGCAGTACTTC.

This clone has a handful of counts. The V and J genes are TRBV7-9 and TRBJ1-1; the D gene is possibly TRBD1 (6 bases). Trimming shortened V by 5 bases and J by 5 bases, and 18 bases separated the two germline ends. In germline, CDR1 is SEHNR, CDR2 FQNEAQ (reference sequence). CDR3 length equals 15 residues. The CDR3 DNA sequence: TGTGCCAGCAGCACAATCTCAGGGGCTGGGACTGAAGCTTTCTTT. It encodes CASSTISGAGTEAFF.

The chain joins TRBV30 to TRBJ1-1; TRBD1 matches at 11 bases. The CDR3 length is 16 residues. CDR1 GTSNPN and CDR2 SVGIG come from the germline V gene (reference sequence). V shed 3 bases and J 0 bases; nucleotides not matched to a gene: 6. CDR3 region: CAWRPGTGGMNTEAFF. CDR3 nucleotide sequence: TGTGCCTGGAGGCCCGGGACAGGGGGGATGAACACTGAAGCTTTCTTT.

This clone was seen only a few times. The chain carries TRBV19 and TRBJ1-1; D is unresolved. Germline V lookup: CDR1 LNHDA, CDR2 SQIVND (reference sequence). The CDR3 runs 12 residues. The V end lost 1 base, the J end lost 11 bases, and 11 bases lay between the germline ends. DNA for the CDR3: TGTGCCAGTAGTATAGGGCCGATCCTGGCTTTCTTT. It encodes CASSIGPILAFF.

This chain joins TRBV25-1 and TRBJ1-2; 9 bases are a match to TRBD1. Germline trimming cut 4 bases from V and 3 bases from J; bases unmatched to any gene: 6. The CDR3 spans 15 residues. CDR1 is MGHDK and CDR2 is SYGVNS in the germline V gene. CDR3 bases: TGTGCCAGCAGTGCAGGACAGGGGATAGACTATGGCTACACCTTC. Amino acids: CASSAGQGIDYGYTF.

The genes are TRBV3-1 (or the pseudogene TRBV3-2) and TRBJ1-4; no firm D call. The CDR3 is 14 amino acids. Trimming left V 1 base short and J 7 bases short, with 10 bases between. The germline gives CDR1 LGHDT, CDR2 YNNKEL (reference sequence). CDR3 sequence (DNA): TGTGCCAGCAGCCAAGGGCGGTCATCTGAAAAACTGTTTTTT. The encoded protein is CASSQGRSSEKLFF.

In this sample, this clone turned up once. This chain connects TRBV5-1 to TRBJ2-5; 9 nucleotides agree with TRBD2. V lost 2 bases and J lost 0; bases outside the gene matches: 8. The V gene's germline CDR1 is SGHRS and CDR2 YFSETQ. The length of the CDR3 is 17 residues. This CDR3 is CASSFYRLAEYQETQYF. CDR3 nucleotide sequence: TGCGCCAGCAGCTTCTACAGACTAGCGGAGTACCAAGAGACCCAGTACTTC.

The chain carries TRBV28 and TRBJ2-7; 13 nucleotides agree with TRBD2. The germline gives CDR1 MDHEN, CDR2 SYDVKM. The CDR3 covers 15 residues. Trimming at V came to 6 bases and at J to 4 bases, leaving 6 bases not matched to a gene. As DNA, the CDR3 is TGTGCCAGCAGCACAGGACTAGCGGGGGTATACGAGCAGTACTTC. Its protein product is CASSTGLAGVYEQYF.

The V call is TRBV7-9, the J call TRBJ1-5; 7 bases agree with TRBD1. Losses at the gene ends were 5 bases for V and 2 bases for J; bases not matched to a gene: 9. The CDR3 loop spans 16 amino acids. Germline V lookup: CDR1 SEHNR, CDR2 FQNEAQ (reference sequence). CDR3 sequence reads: CASSLSRDSRNQPQHF. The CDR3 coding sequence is TGTGCCAGCAGCCTTAGTCGGGACAGCCGCAATCAGCCCCAGCATTTT.

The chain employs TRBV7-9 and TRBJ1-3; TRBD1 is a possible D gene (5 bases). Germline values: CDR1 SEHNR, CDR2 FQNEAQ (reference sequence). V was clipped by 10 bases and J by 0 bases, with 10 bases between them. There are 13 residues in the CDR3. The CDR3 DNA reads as TGTGCCATCCGACAGATCTCTGGAAACACCATATATTTT. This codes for CAIRQISGNTIYF.

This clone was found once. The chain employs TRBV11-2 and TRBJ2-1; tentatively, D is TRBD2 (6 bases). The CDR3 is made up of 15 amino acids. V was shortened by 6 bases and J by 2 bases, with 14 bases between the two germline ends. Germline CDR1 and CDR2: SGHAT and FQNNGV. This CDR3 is CASSRSGGAYNEQFF. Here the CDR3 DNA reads TGTGCCAGCAGTCGCAGCGGCGGGGCCTACAATGAGCAGTTCTTC.

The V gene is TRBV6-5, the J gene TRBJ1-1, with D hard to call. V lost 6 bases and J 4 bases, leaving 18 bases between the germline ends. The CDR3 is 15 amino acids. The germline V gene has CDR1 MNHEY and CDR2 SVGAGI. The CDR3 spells CASSLRRARVTEAFF. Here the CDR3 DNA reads TGTGCCAGCAGCTTACGCCGGGCGCGGGTCACTGAAGCTTTCTTT.

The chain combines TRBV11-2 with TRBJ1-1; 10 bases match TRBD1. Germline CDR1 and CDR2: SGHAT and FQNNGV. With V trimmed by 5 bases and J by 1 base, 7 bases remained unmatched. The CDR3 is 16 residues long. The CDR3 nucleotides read TGTGCCAGCAGCGTTGGGGGACAGGGGCGGAACACTGAAGCTTTCTTT. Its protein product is CASSVGGQGRNTEAFF.

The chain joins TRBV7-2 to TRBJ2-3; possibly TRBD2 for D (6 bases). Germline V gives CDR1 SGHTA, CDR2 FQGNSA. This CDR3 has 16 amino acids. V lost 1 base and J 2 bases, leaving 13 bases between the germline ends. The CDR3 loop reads CASSLGGAISTDTQYF. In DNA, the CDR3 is TGTGCCAGCAGCTTAGGCGGGGCGATATCCACAGATACGCAGTATTTT. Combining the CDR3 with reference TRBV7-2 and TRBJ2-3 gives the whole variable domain GAGVSQSPSNKVTEKGKDVELRCDPISGHTALYWYRQSLGQGLEFLIYFQGNSAPDKSGLPSDRFSAERTGGSVSTLTIQRTQQEDSAVYLCASSLGGAISTDTQYFGPGTRLTVL.

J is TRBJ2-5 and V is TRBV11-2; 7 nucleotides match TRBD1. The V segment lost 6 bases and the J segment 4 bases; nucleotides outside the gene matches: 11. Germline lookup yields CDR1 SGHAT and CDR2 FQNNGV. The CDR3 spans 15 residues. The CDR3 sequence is CASRRQGRSPETQYF. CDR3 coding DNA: TGTGCCAGCAGGCGACAGGGTCGGAGTCCAGAGACCCAGTACTTC.

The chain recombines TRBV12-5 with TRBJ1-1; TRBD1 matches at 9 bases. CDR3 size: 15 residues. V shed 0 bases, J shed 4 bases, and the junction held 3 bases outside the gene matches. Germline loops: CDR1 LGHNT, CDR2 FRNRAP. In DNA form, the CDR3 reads TGTGCTAGTGGTTTGGTACAGGGGGCGACCACTGAAGCTTTCTTT. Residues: CASGLVQGATTEAFF.

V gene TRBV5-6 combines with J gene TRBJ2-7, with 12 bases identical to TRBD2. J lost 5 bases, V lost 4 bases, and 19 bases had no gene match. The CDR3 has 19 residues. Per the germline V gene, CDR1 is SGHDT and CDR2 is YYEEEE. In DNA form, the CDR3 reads TGTGCCAGCAGCCCCGGAGGGGCAGCTAGCGGGGGGGCCAGGGACGAGCAGTACTTC. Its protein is CASSPGGAASGGARDEQYF.

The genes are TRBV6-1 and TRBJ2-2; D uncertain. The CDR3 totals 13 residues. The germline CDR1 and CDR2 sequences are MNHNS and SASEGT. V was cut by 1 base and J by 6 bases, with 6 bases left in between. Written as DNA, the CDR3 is TGTGCCAGCAGTGAAGGGGCCGCCGGGGAGCTGTTTTTT. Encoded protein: CASSEGAAGELFF.

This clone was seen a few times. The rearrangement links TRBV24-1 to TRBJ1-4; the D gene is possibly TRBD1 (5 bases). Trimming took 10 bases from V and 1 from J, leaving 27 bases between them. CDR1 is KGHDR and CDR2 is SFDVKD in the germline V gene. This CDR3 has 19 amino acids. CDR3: CATFRRWGGSYLTNEKLFF. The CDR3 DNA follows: TGTGCCACTTTCAGACGTTGGGGGGGATCTTACCTAACTAATGAAAAACTGTTTTTT.

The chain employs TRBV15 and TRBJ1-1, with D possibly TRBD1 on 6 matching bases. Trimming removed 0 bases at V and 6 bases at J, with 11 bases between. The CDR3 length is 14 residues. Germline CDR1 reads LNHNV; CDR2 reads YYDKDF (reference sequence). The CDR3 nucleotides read TGTGCCACCAGCAGAGATGGGGGGGCCGCTGAAGCTTTCTTT. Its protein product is CATSRDGGAAEAFF.

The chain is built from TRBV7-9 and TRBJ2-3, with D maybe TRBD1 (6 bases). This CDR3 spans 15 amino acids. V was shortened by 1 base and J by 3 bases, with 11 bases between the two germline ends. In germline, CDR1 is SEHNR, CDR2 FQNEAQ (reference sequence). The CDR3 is CASSLVQGATDTQYF. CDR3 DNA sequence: TGTGCCAGCAGCTTAGTACAGGGAGCGACAGATACGCAGTATTTT.

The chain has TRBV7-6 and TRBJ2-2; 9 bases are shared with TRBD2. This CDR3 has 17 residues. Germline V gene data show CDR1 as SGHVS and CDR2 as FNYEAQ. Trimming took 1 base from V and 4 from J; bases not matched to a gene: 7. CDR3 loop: CASSLGGGGASTGELFF. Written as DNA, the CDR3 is TGTGCCAGCAGCTTAGGCGGCGGGGGGGCTAGCACCGGGGAGCTGTTTTTT.

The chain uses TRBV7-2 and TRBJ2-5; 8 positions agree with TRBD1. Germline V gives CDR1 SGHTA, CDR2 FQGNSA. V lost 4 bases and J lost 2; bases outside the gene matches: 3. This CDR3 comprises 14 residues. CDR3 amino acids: CASSSGDRQETQYF. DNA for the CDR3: TGTGCCAGCAGCTCCGGGGACAGGCAAGAGACCCAGTACTTC.

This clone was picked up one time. Here the CDR3 DNA reads TGCGCCAGCAGTGAGTCGAGGGTCCTCAATGAGCAGTTCTTC. This gives the protein CASSESRVLNEQFF. The gene calls are TRBV10-1 and TRBJ2-1; D may be TRBD2 (5 bases). V was trimmed by 0 bases and J by 6 bases, leaving 9 bases between them. The CDR3 covers 14 residues. Germline CDR1 WNHNN, CDR2 SYGVQD (reference sequence).

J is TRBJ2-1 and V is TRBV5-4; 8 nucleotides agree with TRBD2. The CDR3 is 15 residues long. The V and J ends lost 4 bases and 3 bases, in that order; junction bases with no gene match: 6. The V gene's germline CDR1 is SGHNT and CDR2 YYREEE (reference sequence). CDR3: CASSPRRGDYNEQFF. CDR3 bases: TGTGCCAGCAGCCCGCGGCGGGGGGACTACAATGAGCAGTTCTTC.

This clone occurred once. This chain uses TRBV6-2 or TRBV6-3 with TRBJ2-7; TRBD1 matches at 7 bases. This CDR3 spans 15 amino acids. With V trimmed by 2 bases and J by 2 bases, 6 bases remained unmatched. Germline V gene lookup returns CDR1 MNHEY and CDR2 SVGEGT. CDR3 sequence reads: CASSYRGLRTYEQYF. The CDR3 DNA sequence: TGTGCCAGCAGTTACAGGGGGCTTCGAACCTACGAGCAGTACTTC.

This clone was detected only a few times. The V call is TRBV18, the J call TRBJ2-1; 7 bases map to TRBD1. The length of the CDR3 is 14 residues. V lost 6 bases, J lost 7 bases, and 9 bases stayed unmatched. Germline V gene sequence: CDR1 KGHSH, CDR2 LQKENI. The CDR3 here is CASSPQQGINEQFF. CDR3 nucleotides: TGTGCCAGCTCCCCCCAACAGGGGATTAATGAGCAGTTCTTC.

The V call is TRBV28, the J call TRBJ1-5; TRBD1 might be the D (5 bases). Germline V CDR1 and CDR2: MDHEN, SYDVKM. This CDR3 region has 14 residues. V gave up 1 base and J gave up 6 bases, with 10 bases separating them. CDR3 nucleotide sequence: TGTGCCAGCAGTTTATATTCAAGGGGTCAGCCCCAGCATTTT. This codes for CASSLYSRGQPQHF.